A single sample gave rise to the 17 T cell receptor beta chains below, sequenced in a study of T cells expressing NK-cell markers. From the 5' RACE reads, TCRdb lists one entry per CDR3 protein and no DNA. The table lists 400,000 or so distinct CDR3 sequences, with approximately 11% in the top ten. Material: blood T cells: a sorted CD56 or NKG2C T cell subset, CD4+ or CD8+ T cells, or bulk PBMC T cells (not recorded which). Source of these receptors: a woman in her 50s in good health.

The chain has TRBV5-1 and TRBJ2-1; the TCRdb D gene call, TRBD2, has no DNA to confirm it. CDR3 length equals 15 residues. CDR1 is SGHRS and CDR2 is YFSETQ in the germline V gene. The CDR3 region is CASNWGLAGDLEQFF.

The chain links TRBV4-1 to TRBJ2-7; TCRdb calls TRBD2, which cannot be checked without DNA. Germline-derived CDR1 and CDR2 are MGHRA and YSYEKL. The CDR3 extends over 16 amino acids. CDR3 sequence reads: CASSQTRLAGLDVQYF.

This chain joins TRBV28 and TRBJ2-6; TCRdb picks TRBD2, but there is no DNA to check that call. CDR1 is MDHEN and CDR2 is SYDVKM in the germline V gene. The CDR3 loop spans 16 amino acids. CDR3 loop: CASKGGRFSGANVLTF.

The genes are TRBV20-1 and TRBJ2-1; absent DNA, TCRdb's TRBD2 call cannot be checked. Germline CDR1 is DFQATT and CDR2 is SNEGSKA (reference sequence). The CDR3 is 13 residues long. The CDR3 protein is CSVLAFESNEQFF.

The CDR3 loop is CSVGGAEIQFF. The chain uses TRBV29-1 and TRBJ2-1; TCRdb gives TRBD1 as the D gene, but with no DNA this cannot be confirmed. The CDR3 spans 11 residues. Germline V lookup: CDR1 SQVTM, CDR2 ANQGSEA.

V gene TRBV6-5 combines with J gene TRBJ2-5; TCRdb returns TRBD1, unconfirmable since there is no DNA. Per germline, CDR1 MNHEY and CDR2 SVGAGI. The CDR3 contains 11 residues. The CDR3 sequence is CASSPGVTQYF.

The chain combines TRBV6-2 or TRBV6-3 with TRBJ2-5; the D gene TCRdb calls, TRBD2, cannot be checked with no DNA. The CDR3 has 11 amino acids. Germline V lookup: CDR1 MNHEY, CDR2 SVGEGT. CDR3 protein: CATGGGETQYF.

V is TRBV6-5 and J is TRBJ1-4. Per the germline V gene, CDR1 is MNHEY and CDR2 is SVGAGI. The CDR3 spans 13 residues. The chain's CDR3 is CASSKATTEKLFF.

The gene calls are TRBV7-9 and TRBJ2-5; TCRdb's assignment of TRBD1 cannot be checked, as there is no DNA. The V gene's germline CDR1 is SEHNR and CDR2 FQNEAQ (reference sequence). The CDR3 covers 12 residues. CDR3 in amino acids: CASQGRDETQYF.

The rearrangement joins TRBV12-3 or TRBV12-4 to TRBJ2-4; there is no DNA to check the TCRdb D call of TRBD1. This CDR3 comprises 13 residues. CDR3 in amino acids: CASSPGDGGIQYF.

This rearrangement joins TRBV12-3 or TRBV12-4 to TRBJ2-7; TCRdb returns TRBD2, unconfirmable since there is no DNA. This CDR3 has 16 residues. The CDR3 region is CASSYSSGAPSYEQYF.

This sequence joins TRBV7-8 and TRBJ2-5; TCRdb picks TRBD1, but there is no DNA to check that call. The CDR3 spans 13 residues. Per the germline V gene, CDR1 is SGHVS and CDR2 is FQNEAQ. CDR3: CASSGRGRETQYF. The whole variable domain, remainder taken from reference TRBV7-8 and TRBJ2-5, is GAGVSQSPRYKVAKRGQDVALRCDPISGHVSLFWYQQALGQGPEFLTYFQNEAQLDKSGLPSDRFFAERPEGSVSTLKIQRTQQEDSAVYLCASSGRGRETQYFGPGTRLLVL.

This chain connects TRBV11-2 to TRBJ1-1. This CDR3 spans 14 amino acids. The germline gives CDR1 SGHAT, CDR2 FQNNGV. The CDR3 sequence: CASSLAGPSTEAFF.

The rearrangement links TRBV28 to TRBJ2-1; TCRdb's D call of TRBD2 is untestable without DNA. This CDR3 contains 14 residues. Germline V gene sequence: CDR1 MDHEN, CDR2 SYDVKM. The CDR3 loop is CASRSAESYNEQFF.

This rearrangement joins TRBV7-2 to TRBJ2-1. Germline CDR1 is SGHTA and CDR2 is FQGNSA. CDR3 length: 14 residues. CDR3 loop: CASTGPNLYNEQFF. Combining the CDR3 with reference TRBV7-2 and TRBJ2-1 gives the whole variable domain GAGVSQSPSNKVTEKGKDVELRCDPISGHTALYWYRQSLGQGLEFLIYFQGNSAPDKSGLPSDRFSAERTGGSVSTLTIQRTQQEDSAVYLCASTGPNLYNEQFFGPGTRLTVL.

V usage is TRBV6-5 and J usage is TRBJ2-1. The CDR3 has 14 amino acids. Per the germline V gene, CDR1 is MNHEY and CDR2 is SVGAGI. This chain's CDR3 is CASSYGSPRNEQFF.

The chain carries TRBV12-3 or TRBV12-4 and TRBJ2-1; the TCRdb call, TRBD2, lacks DNA for checking. The CDR3 covers 15 residues. The CDR3 protein is CASKGAGGPGVEQFF.